A single sample gave rise to the 16 T cell receptor beta chains below, sequenced in a study of T cell responses to AZD1222 COVID-19 vaccine. Method: immunoSEQ multiplex PCR; TCRdb's copy keeps in-frame clones and lacks some. The sample holds around 140,000 clones, 85% to 95% seen once. The sequences come from peripheral blood, collected after recovery from COVID-19. These receptors all stem from an adult who had recovered from COVID-19.

The chain links TRBV6-5 to TRBJ2-3, with a possible D match to TRBD2 (7 bases). V was shortened by 10 bases and J by 4 bases, with 18 bases between the two germline ends. The germline CDR1 and CDR2 sequences are MNHEY and SVGAGI. The CDR3 is made up of 14 amino acids. CDR3 in DNA: TGTGCCACGAGAGGGGGGAGGGAGGCAGATACGCAGTATTTT. It codes for CATRGGREADTQYF.

A few counts support this clone. J is TRBJ2-2 and V is TRBV18; tentatively, D is TRBD1 (6 bases). Germline assignment: CDR1 KGHSH and CDR2 LQKENI. The CDR3 has 15 residues. Trimming left V 4 bases short and J 1 base short, with 10 bases between. CDR3 in DNA: TGTGCCAGCTCACAGATGGGACAGAACACCGGGGAGCTGTTTTTT. This translates into CASSQMGQNTGELFF. The complete variable domain, with remaining parts taken from reference TRBV18 and TRBJ2-2, reads NAGVMQNPRHLVRRRGQEARLRCSPMKGHSHVYWYRQLPEEGLKFMVYLQKENIIDESGMPKERFSAEFPKEGPSILRIQQVVRGDSAAYFCASSQMGQNTGELFFGEGSRLTVL.

The chain combines TRBV15 with TRBJ2-1, with 7 nucleotides matching TRBD1. The trim removed 0 bases at V and 2 bases at J, leaving 1 base unmatched. Germline assignment: CDR1 LNHNV and CDR2 YYDKDF (reference sequence). This CDR3 spans 15 amino acids. The CDR3 region is CATSRETGAYNEQFF. In DNA form, the CDR3 reads TGTGCCACCAGCAGAGAAACAGGGGCCTACAATGAGCAGTTCTTC.

V gene TRBV9 combines with J gene TRBJ2-7; TRBD2 is a possible D gene (6 bases). The V gene lost 0 bases and the J gene lost 7 bases, with 8 bases spanning the gap. CDR1 and CDR2 (germline): SGDLS, YYNGEE. The CDR3 loop spans 12 amino acids. The CDR3 sequence is CASSVGGEEQYF. In DNA form, the CDR3 reads TGTGCCAGCAGCGTAGGGGGGGAAGAGCAGTACTTC.

This chain links TRBV25-1 with TRBJ2-1; 16 bases fit TRBD2. Germline CDR1 MGHDK, CDR2 SYGVNS. The CDR3 covers 17 residues. The junction had 12 bases not matched to a gene; V was cut back by 8 bases and J by 8 bases. The chain's CDR3 is CASPKGGLAGGLYEQFF. CDR3 coding DNA: TGTGCCAGCCCTAAAGGGGGACTAGCGGGAGGGCTTTATGAGCAGTTCTTC.

In DNA, the CDR3 is TGTGCCAGCAGTTTCACAGAGACAGGCAATCAGCCCCAGCATTTT. Amino acid sequence: CASSFTETGNQPQHF. The V call is TRBV28, the J call TRBJ1-5; a weak D match, TRBD1 (5 bases). The CDR3 has 15 residues. The V end lost 3 bases, the J end lost 2 bases, and 11 bases lay between the germline ends. Germline assignment: CDR1 MDHEN and CDR2 SYDVKM.

The chain is built from TRBV11-2 and TRBJ2-7; 8 positions agree with TRBD2. V was pared by 1 base and J by 0 bases, with 14 bases of the junction left unmatched. This CDR3 has 19 residues. The V gene's germline CDR1 is SGHAT and CDR2 FQNNGV. CDR3 amino acids: CASSLGGRMAGGSSYEQYF. The DNA of the CDR3 is TGTGCCAGCAGCTTAGGCGGACGTATGGCGGGGGGTAGCTCCTACGAGCAGTACTTC.

The chain joins TRBV28 to TRBJ1-2, with no clear D. V was pared by 7 bases and J by 1 base, with 4 bases between. This CDR3 is built from 11 residues. The germline V gene encodes CDR1 MDHEN and CDR2 SYDVKM. CDR3 coding DNA: TGTGCCAGCACTAGTAACTATGGCTACACCTTC. Its translation is CASTSNYGYTF.

V is TRBV21-1 and J is TRBJ1-5. TRBV21-1 is tagged as a pseudogene. The CDR3 totals 16 residues. CDR3 sequence: CASSKYCGVGNQPQHF. The CDR3 coding sequence is TGTGCCAGCAGCAAATACTGCGGAGTGGGCAATCAGCCCCAGCATTTT.

This sequence joins TRBV30 and TRBJ1-1, with a tentative D call TRBD1 (5 bases). V was trimmed by 8 bases and J by 9 bases, leaving 16 bases between them. The CDR3 is 11 amino acids. Germline V gives CDR1 GTSNPN, CDR2 SVGIG (reference sequence). CDR3: CAGAKQDKAFF. The CDR3 nucleotides are TGTGCCGGCGCGAAACAGGATAAAGCTTTCTTT.

This clone turned up a few times. The chain joins TRBV19 to TRBJ1-5; 7 bases align to TRBD1. The CDR3 contains 14 residues. V dropped 3 bases and J dropped 6; count of bases not matched to a gene: 5. CDR1 LNHDA and CDR2 SQIVND come from the germline V gene (reference sequence). CDR3 region: CASSILTGRQPQHF. DNA of the CDR3: TGTGCCAGTAGTATCTTGACAGGGCGTCAGCCCCAGCATTTT. Variable domain in full (rest from reference TRBV19 and TRBJ1-5): DGGITQSPKYLFRKEGQNVTLSCEQNLNHDAMYWYRQDPGQGLRLIYYSQIVNDFQKGDIAEGYSVSREKKESFPLTVTSAQKNPTAFYLCASSILTGRQPQHFGDGTRLSIL.

The chain is built from TRBV7-8 and TRBJ1-4; TRBD1 matches 7 bases. The germline CDR1 and CDR2 sequences are SGHVS and FQNEAQ. The CDR3 has 15 amino acids. Trimming cost V 4 bases and J 3 bases; bases outside gene matches: 5. CDR3 sequence: CASSSTGAANEKLFF. The CDR3 DNA reads as TGTGCCAGCAGCTCCACAGGGGCGGCTAATGAAAAACTGTTTTTT.

The rearrangement uses TRBV27 and TRBJ1-2; unclear D gene. The CDR3 runs to 14 residues. Germline loops: CDR1 MNHEY, CDR2 SMNVEV (reference sequence). Trimming removed 3 bases from V and 4 bases from J, with 12 bases in between. CDR3 protein: CASSLTPGFYGYTF. The CDR3 nucleotides are TGTGCCAGCAGTTTGACCCCGGGCTTCTATGGCTACACCTTC.

V and J are TRBV13 and TRBJ1-5; no firm D call. This CDR3 is built from 12 residues. V was trimmed by 2 bases and J by 6 bases, leaving 5 bases between them. The V gene's germline CDR1 is PRHDT and CDR2 FYEKMQ (reference sequence). CDR3 bases: TGTGCCAGCAGCTTACTAGGTCAGCCCCAGCATTTT. It yields the protein CASSLLGQPQHF.

The rearrangement joins TRBV7-3 to TRBJ2-2; 9 positions agree with TRBD2. The CDR3 loop spans 16 amino acids. CDR1 is SGHTA, CDR2 FQGTGA, per germline. V shed 3 bases, J shed 6 bases, and the junction held 8 bases outside the gene matches. The CDR3 sequence is CASSLAGGPGAGELFF. The CDR3 DNA is TGTGCCAGCAGCTTGGCGGGAGGGCCAGGCGCCGGGGAGCTGTTTTTT.

The V call is TRBV7-3, the J call TRBJ2-7; TRBD1 aligns across 11 bases. There are 16 residues in the CDR3. The germline gives CDR1 SGHTA, CDR2 FQGTGA. Germline trimming cut 5 bases from V and 2 bases from J; bases unmatched to any gene: 8. In DNA form, the CDR3 reads TGTGCCAGCAGCCGGACAGGGGGCGGCCCCCCCTACGAGCAGTACTTC. It yields the protein CASSRTGGGPPYEQYF.